This T cell receptor beta chain was observed in a study of cytomegalovirus exposure and HLA in healthy donors. CDR3 size: 16 residues. Germline loops: CDR1 GTSNPN, CDR2 SVGIG (reference sequence). Losses at the gene ends were 3 bases for V and 3 bases for J; bases not matched to a gene: 12. The study ran its PCR with 60 Vbeta and 13 Jbeta primers. The assay was immunoSEQ multiplex PCR, and TCRdb's table has in-frame clones only and misses some. Of 250,000 to 350,000 clones detected, about nine tenths appear once; the ten largest clones hold 3.5% to 4%. Whole-study results and caveats: An analysis done earlier found most TCR beta V segments productive about 87% or about 30% of the time. Accurate prediction of most subjects' HLA-A and HLA-B alleles from TCR beta sequences was reported. One cluster of highly shared sequence variants probably arose as a sequencing artifact.

Remarks on this clone: Its matching antigen is unknown.

The chain uses TRBV30 and TRBJ2-3; TRBD2 matches at 7 bases. This TCR was sampled from a man in his forties or fifties in good health and CMV-seropositive. Sequences were obtained from PBMCs. The CDR3 DNA sequence: TGTGCCTGGAGCCCCGGACTAGGAGAATGGACAGATACGCAGTATTTT. The encoded protein is CAWSPGLGEWTDTQYF.